The 3 T cell receptor beta chains below were found in one sample sequenced in a study of lymphopenia after photon versus proton radiotherapy (dated by TCRdb to between 2018 and 2020). Preparation of the library involved the immunoSEQ multiplex PCR assay. The clones in this table, taken by TCRdb from immuneACCESS, are in-frame only. Not every clone is retained; where verified, under half of the shortfall comes from an unresolved V gene, and the cause of the rest is unknown. The sample table contains just over 30,000 clones; only one count was recorded for 94% of them. Under 0.8% of the sample is held by the ten biggest clonotypes. The source material was peripheral blood, sampled from a patient treated with photon-based radiotherapy. These receptors came from a woman in her 50s with cholangiocarcinoma.

The V gene is TRBV7-8, the J gene TRBJ1-3, with D possibly TRBD1 on 6 matching bases. CDR3 length: 17 amino acids. The V and J ends lost 8 bases and 1 base respectively, with 21 bases between them. Germline V CDR1 and CDR2: SGHVS, FQNEAQ. The CDR3 DNA follows: TGTGCCAGCGTACCGGCCCGGACAGAGGCATCTGGAAACACCATATATTTT. Residues: CASVPARTEASGNTIYF.

The V gene is TRBV5-4, the J gene TRBJ2-7; TRBD2 aligns across 7 bases. V dropped 3 bases and J dropped 7; count of bases not matched to a gene: 7. Germline V lookup: CDR1 SGHNT, CDR2 YYREEE (reference sequence). There are 13 residues in the CDR3. The CDR3 DNA sequence: TGTGCCAGCAGCTCCTCGGGGGGAAGGGAGCAGTACTTC. Translation: CASSSSGGREQYF.

This chain links TRBV29-1 with TRBJ1-3, with a possible D match to TRBD1 (5 bases). Trimming took off 2 bases at V and 8 bases at J, with 13 bases between the two ends. CDR3 size: 13 residues. Germline CDR1 and CDR2: SQVTM and ANQGSEA. CDR3 nucleotides: TGCAGCGTTGAAAAGGCCGGGGGACACACCATATATTTT. Translation: CSVEKAGGHTIYF.